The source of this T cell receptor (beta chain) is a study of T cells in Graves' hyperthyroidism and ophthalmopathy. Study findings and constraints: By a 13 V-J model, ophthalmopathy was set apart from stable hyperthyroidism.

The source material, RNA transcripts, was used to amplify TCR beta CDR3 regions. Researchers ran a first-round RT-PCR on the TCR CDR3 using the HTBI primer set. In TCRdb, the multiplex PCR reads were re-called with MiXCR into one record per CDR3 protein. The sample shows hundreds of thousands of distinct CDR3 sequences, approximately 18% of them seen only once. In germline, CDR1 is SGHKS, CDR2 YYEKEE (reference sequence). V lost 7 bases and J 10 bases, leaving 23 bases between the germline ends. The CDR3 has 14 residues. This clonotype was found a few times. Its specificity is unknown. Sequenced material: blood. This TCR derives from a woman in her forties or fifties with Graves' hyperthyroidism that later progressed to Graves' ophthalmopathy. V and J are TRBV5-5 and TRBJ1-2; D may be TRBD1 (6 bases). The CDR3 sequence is CASQQTTGPSDYTF. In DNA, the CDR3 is TGTGCCAGCCAACAAACGACAGGACCGAGTGACTACACCTTC.